A single sample gave rise to the 29 T cell receptor beta chains below, sequenced in a study of T cell repertoires in cytomegalovirus infection. TCRdb reanalysed the reads using MiXCR and keeps one entry per CDR3 protein. The sample lists approximately 180,000 distinct CDR3 sequences, roughly 20% occurring once. The sequenced sample consisted of PBMCs. All receptors derive from a human donor in good health (CMV status not recorded). Some clones in this sample may be carry-over from other donors' samples.

This chain uses TRBV19 with TRBJ2-6; D not resolved. Trimming took 9 bases from V and 0 from J, leaving 12 bases between them. The CDR3 consists of 15 residues. Germline-derived CDR1 and CDR2 are LNHDA and SQIVND (reference sequence). The CDR3 nucleotides read TGTGCCAGCCTCGAGGCCCGCTCTGGGGCCAACGTCCTGACTTTC. This sequence encodes CASLEARSGANVLTF.

The chain employs TRBV29-1 and TRBJ1-1; possibly TRBD1 for D (6 bases). The germline gives CDR1 SQVTM, CDR2 ANQGSEA. The ends were cut back, 7 bases at V and 0 bases at J, with 12 bases in the middle. The CDR3 covers 13 residues. DNA of the CDR3: TGCAGCGCCTACCGGGACATGAACACTGAAGCTTTCTTT. Residues: CSAYRDMNTEAFF.

The J gene is TRBJ1-1, the V gene TRBV25-1; D uncertain. V gave up 7 bases and J gave up 4 bases, with 7 bases separating them. Germline V gene lookup returns CDR1 MGHDK and CDR2 SYGVNS. CDR3 length: 11 residues. This chain's CDR3 is CASKSGTEAFF. The CDR3 DNA is TGTGCCAGCAAATCGGGCACTGAAGCTTTCTTT. Together with reference TRBV25-1 and TRBJ1-1, the CDR3 gives the full variable domain: EADIYQTPRYLVIGTGKKITLECSQTMGHDKMYWYQQDPGMELHLIHYSYGVNSTEKGDLSSESTVSRIRTEHFPLTLESARPSHTSQYLCASKSGTEAFFGQGTRLTVV.

The chain is built from TRBV6-6 and TRBJ1-1; D is unresolved. This CDR3 is 12 amino acids long. CDR1 is MNHNY and CDR2 is SVGAGI in the germline V gene (reference sequence). The V gene lost 1 base and the J gene lost 7 bases, with 7 bases spanning the gap. The CDR3 region is CASSYWGNEAFF. CDR3 DNA: TGTGCCAGCAGTTACTGGGGAAATGAAGCTTTCTTT.

This clonotype was found many times. V and J are TRBV28 and TRBJ2-7; D possibly uses TRBD1 or TRBD2 (5 bases each). CDR1 and CDR2 (germline): MDHEN, SYDVKM. Trimming shortened V by 6 bases and J by 11 bases, and 17 bases separated the two germline ends. The CDR3 is 12 residues long. The CDR3 reads CASSSTTGTEYF. For the CDR3, the DNA is TGTGCCAGCAGCAGCACTACCGGGACGGAGTACTTC.

The V call is TRBV12-5, the J call TRBJ2-7, with 8 bases lining up with TRBD2. CDR1 is LGHNT and CDR2 is FRNRAP in the germline V gene. The CDR3 is 14 amino acids. V was pared by 5 bases and J by 3 bases, with 6 bases of the junction left unmatched. CDR3: CASGPRTSNYEQYF. For the CDR3, the DNA is TGTGCTAGTGGTCCTCGGACTAGCAACTACGAGCAGTACTTC.

This clonotype was counted a few times. The V call is TRBV6-1, the J call TRBJ2-1; no clear D. The CDR3 consists of 15 residues. The V end lost 6 bases, the J end lost 3 bases, and 15 bases lay between the germline ends. The germline gives CDR1 MNHNS, CDR2 SASEGT. In DNA form, the CDR3 reads TGTGCCAGCAGAATCGGGCAGTTGGACTACAATGAGCAGTTCTTC. Translation gives CASRIGQLDYNEQFF.

The V call is TRBV25-1, the J call TRBJ1-5; D is undetermined. The CDR3 contains 19 residues. Germline CDR1 is MGHDK and CDR2 is SYGVNS. Trimming stripped 2 bases from V and 0 bases from J, with 20 bases between. The CDR3 region has the DNA TGTGCCAGCAGTGAACTAGAAAGTGCCCGAAAGACTAGCAATCAGCCCCAGCATTTT. Its protein product is CASSELESARKTSNQPQHF. The complete variable domain, with remaining parts taken from reference TRBV25-1 and TRBJ1-5, reads EADIYQTPRYLVIGTGKKITLECSQTMGHDKMYWYQQDPGMELHLIHYSYGVNSTEKGDLSSESTVSRIRTEHFPLTLESARPSHTSQYLCASSELESARKTSNQPQHFGDGTRLSIL.

This clonotype was observed many times. CDR3 region: CASTLEAQSYEQYF. The CDR3 DNA is TGTGCCAGCACCCTAGAAGCACAAAGCTACGAGCAGTACTTC. The chain has TRBV12-3 or TRBV12-4 and TRBJ2-7; D ambiguous. The CDR3 contains 14 residues. The ends were cut back, 7 bases at V and 3 bases at J, with 16 bases in the middle.

The rearrangement joins TRBV20-1 to TRBJ2-5, with TRBD1 identical over 7 bases. Germline values: CDR1 DFQATT, CDR2 SNEGSKA (reference sequence). The CDR3 extends over 14 amino acids. V lost 0 bases and J lost 5; bases outside the gene matches: 6. Here the CDR3 reads CSARDSGGIETQYF. The CDR3 coding sequence is TGCAGTGCTAGAGATTCAGGGGGTATTGAGACCCAGTACTTC.

The chain couples TRBV20-1 to TRBJ2-7; TRBD2 aligns across 8 bases. The CDR3 contains 15 residues. Looked up from germline, CDR1 is DFQATT and CDR2 is SNEGSKA (reference sequence). With V trimmed by 0 bases and J by 3 bases, 7 bases remained unmatched. The CDR3 DNA sequence: TGCAGTGCTAGAGATCCGGGGACTAGTAGCTACGAGCAGTACTTC. It codes for CSARDPGTSSYEQYF.

This clonotype appeared many times. The V and J genes are TRBV28 and TRBJ1-1, with 7 bases lining up with TRBD1. The J segment lost 6 bases and the V segment lost 7 bases, leaving 14 bases of the junction unmatched. The germline V gene encodes CDR1 MDHEN and CDR2 SYDVKM. CDR3 length: 15 amino acids. CDR3 residues: CASNTPAGQASEAFF. The CDR3, as DNA: TGTGCCAGCAATACCCCCGCTGGACAGGCCTCTGAAGCTTTCTTT.

This clonotype showed up many times. The V gene is TRBV7-9, the J gene TRBJ1-5, with 9 nucleotides matching TRBD1. Germline-derived CDR1 and CDR2 are SEHNR and FQNEAQ (reference sequence). J lost 6 bases, V lost 5 bases, and 5 bases had no gene match. This CDR3 is built from 14 residues. Here the CDR3 reads CASSPQGASQPQHF. Here the CDR3 DNA reads TGTGCCAGCAGCCCACAGGGGGCCAGTCAGCCCCAGCATTTT.

DNA for the CDR3: TGTGCCAGCAGCTTTGGACAGGGGGCGGTGCATGAGCAGTTCTTC. Its protein is CASSFGQGAVHEQFF. The genes are TRBV14 and TRBJ2-1; TRBD1 agrees at 11 bases. Trimming at V came to 5 bases and at J to 8 bases, leaving 8 bases not matched to a gene. The germline V gene has CDR1 SGHDN and CDR2 FVKESK. The CDR3 is 15 amino acids. The whole variable domain, remainder taken from reference TRBV14 and TRBJ2-1, is EAGVTQFPSHSVIEKGQTVTLRCDPISGHDNLYWYRRVMGKEIKFLLHFVKESKQDESGMPNNRFLAERTGGTYSTLKVQPAELEDSGVYFCASSFGQGAVHEQFFGPGTRLTVL.

The chain employs TRBV28 and TRBJ2-7; D unclear. Germline CDR1 reads MDHEN; CDR2 reads SYDVKM. V was clipped by 5 bases and J by 3 bases, with 11 bases between them. The CDR3 consists of 13 residues. The CDR3 protein is CASSRLGDYEQYF. The CDR3 DNA sequence: TGTGCCAGCAGTCGGCTCGGAGACTACGAGCAGTACTTC.

This chain uses TRBV12-3 or TRBV12-4 with TRBJ2-5, with D possibly being TRBD1 (5 bases). Trimming removed 3 bases at V and 4 bases at J, with 15 bases between. The CDR3 is 15 amino acids. This CDR3 is CASSFGQGFAETQYF. DNA of the CDR3: TGTGCCAGCAGTTTTGGGCAGGGATTTGCAGAGACCCAGTACTTC.

The CDR3 protein is CSVGPMGETQYF. CDR3 bases: TGCAGCGTTGGGCCGATGGGGGAGACCCAGTACTTC. The V call is TRBV29-1, the J call TRBJ2-5; D remains ambiguous. The CDR3 sequence is 12 residues long. Germline V gene sequence: CDR1 SQVTM, CDR2 ANQGSEA. Trimming cost V 4 bases and J 5 bases, with 11 bases left between them.

This clonotype turned up a few times. V is TRBV5-1 and J is TRBJ1-1; D uncertain. Trimming removed 5 bases at V and 0 bases at J, with 20 bases between. The CDR3 runs 17 residues. Germline lookup yields CDR1 SGHRS and CDR2 YFSETQ. The CDR3 reads CASSAGRPPRMNTEAFF. In DNA form, the CDR3 reads TGCGCCAGCAGTGCCGGCAGGCCTCCCAGAATGAACACTGAAGCTTTCTTT.

The chain recombines TRBV19 with TRBJ1-1; the D is unclear. Trimming took off 6 bases at V and 4 bases at J, with 12 bases between the two ends. The CDR3 length is 13 residues. Germline lookup yields CDR1 LNHDA and CDR2 SQIVND (reference sequence). CDR3 sequence: CASRTGPITEAFF. DNA of the CDR3: TGTGCCAGTAGGACTGGGCCTATCACTGAAGCTTTCTTT. Based on the CDR3 plus reference TRBV19 and TRBJ1-1, the full variable domain is DGGITQSPKYLFRKEGQNVTLSCEQNLNHDAMYWYRQDPGQGLRLIYYSQIVNDFQKGDIAEGYSVSREKKESFPLTVTSAQKNPTAFYLCASRTGPITEAFFGQGTRLTVV.

The chain is built from TRBV4-1 and TRBJ1-4; 7 bases agree with TRBD1. The V and J ends lost 4 bases and 5 bases, in that order; junction bases with no gene match: 7. The germline V gene encodes CDR1 MGHRA and CDR2 YSYEKL. The CDR3 loop spans 15 amino acids. The CDR3 DNA follows: TGCGCCAGCAGCCCACCGGGACAGCTCAATGAAAAACTGTTTTTT. Amino acids: CASSPPGQLNEKLFF.

This clonotype has just a few counts. The chain employs TRBV7-6 and TRBJ2-7; D is perhaps TRBD2 (5 bases). The germline V gene encodes CDR1 SGHVS and CDR2 FNYEAQ. Deletions cut 5 bases from V and 3 bases from J, with 14 bases between. This CDR3 has 14 residues. The CDR3 coding sequence is TGTGCCAGCAGCCGACCGGGAAACCACTACGAGCAGTACTTC. This encodes CASSRPGNHYEQYF.

Details on this clonotype: A junction end diverges from the germline sequence, so it may reflect a read error. The chain is built from TRBV19 and TRBJ1-2; weak D call: TRBD1 (5 bases). CDR3 length: 10 amino acids. CDR1 is LNHDA and CDR2 is SQIVND in the germline V gene (reference sequence). The DNA for the CDR3 is TGTGCCAGTAGTACGCCTTTGGGGCCCTTC. Amino acid sequence: CASSTPLGPF.

The CDR3 DNA reads as TGTGCCAGCAGTGATGCAAGGGGGGGGACAGGGGCTGACAATGAGCAGTTCTTC. It yields the protein CASSDARGGTGADNEQFF. The rearrangement joins TRBV2 to TRBJ2-1; TRBD1 agrees at 10 bases. The V and J ends lost 3 bases and 5 bases, in that order; junction bases with no gene match: 13. CDR1 and CDR2 (germline): SNHLY, FYNNEI. The CDR3 is 18 residues long.

The V call is TRBV20-1, the J call TRBJ1-3; no firm D call. V was pared by 1 base and J by 7 bases, with 11 bases between. The length of the CDR3 is 13 residues. Germline V gives CDR1 DFQATT, CDR2 SNEGSKA (reference sequence). The CDR3 DNA reads as TGCAGTGCTAGAGCCGCCGGTCGTAACACCATATATTTT. Protein sequence: CSARAAGRNTIYF.

This clonotype was found many times. The rearrangement links TRBV12-3 or TRBV12-4 to TRBJ2-6; no reliable D call. CDR3 size: 15 residues. Between the trimmed V and J ends, which lost 1 base and 2 bases, there was a span of 6 bases. CDR3 bases: TGTGCCAGCAGTTTAGACAGAACTGGGGCCAACGTCCTGACTTTC. It translates to CASSLDRTGANVLTF.

On this clonotype: The junction and the germline gene differ at one end; a read error may be behind it. This CDR3 is CASSELGGASYNEQCF. CDR3 bases: TGTGCCAGCAGTGAGCTCGGGGGGGCCTCCTACAATGAGCAGTGCTTC. The chain couples TRBV2 to TRBJ2-1; 8 bases map to TRBD2. There are 16 residues in the CDR3. From germline, CDR1 is SNHLY and CDR2 FYNNEI.

This clonotype was seen only a few times. The V gene is TRBV20-1, the J gene TRBJ1-1, with 7 bases fitting TRBD1. Germline V gene lookup returns CDR1 DFQATT and CDR2 SNEGSKA (reference sequence). The CDR3 has 12 amino acids. V was clipped by 3 bases and J by 5 bases; unmatched bases: 3. The CDR3 nucleotides read TGCAGTGCTAGTAAGGGGGCAACTGAAGCTTTCTTT. It specifies CSASKGATEAFF.

This clonotype was counted between two and nine times. V and J are TRBV28 and TRBJ2-7; no reliable D call. V was pared by 2 bases and J by 2 bases, with 10 bases between. The germline gives CDR1 MDHEN, CDR2 SYDVKM. The CDR3 contains 14 residues. CDR3 DNA: TGTGCCAGCAGTTTAGACGGTCCCCCCTACGAGCAGTACTTC. This gives the protein CASSLDGPPYEQYF.

There are many counts of this clonotype. The chain couples TRBV6-2 or TRBV6-3 to TRBJ2-2, with TRBD1 matching 8 bases. Trimming took 6 bases from V and 4 from J; bases not matched to a gene: 10. Germline V gene lookup returns CDR1 MNHEY and CDR2 SVGEGT. The CDR3 length is 16 residues. The CDR3 region has the DNA TGTGCCAGCAGGGAGACCGGGACAGGTCGCACCGGGGAGCTGTTTTTT. Translated, it gives CASRETGTGRTGELFF.